The clone carrying this TCR beta chain was counted once. This CDR3 is 16 amino acids long. Germline CDR1 is LGHNA and CDR2 is YNFKEQ. Trimming took 4 bases from V and 11 from J, leaving 24 bases between them. These data are taken from a study of blood T cells in healthy people across ages. The authors ran a second PCR of about 6 to 11 cycles using a sample-barcoded 5' primer and a J-beta primer mix. In TCRdb, the 5' RACE reads were re-called with MiXCR into one record per CDR3 protein. The sample has about 1.1 million distinct CDR3 sequences, 35% to 40% seen once. The receptor was isolated from a man younger than 35 in good health. The sample taken for sequencing was blood. The chain carries TRBV4-2 and TRBJ1-5, with a tentative D call TRBD1 (5 bases). Here the CDR3 DNA reads TGTGCCAGCAGCCCACTAGCGGGGGGGGTACAAGAGACCCAGCATTTT. Encoded protein: CASSPLAGGVQETQHF.